Below are 17 T cell receptor beta chains sequenced from a single sample in a study of shared clonotypes between healthy human individuals. Method: immunoSEQ multiplex PCR; TCRdb's copy keeps in-frame clones and lacks some. The data hold around 1.9 million clones, with roughly 91% observed a single time. CD45RO-negative, CCR7-selected cells formed the naive CD8 fraction, which excluded terminally differentiated effector memory CD45RA+ cells. The sample consisted of naive CD8+ T cells from PBMCs. The receptors shown here come from a man aged 18 to 35 in good health. Some clones in this sample may be carry-over from other donors' samples.

The rearrangement joins TRBV27 to TRBJ2-1, with a weak D call TRBD2 (6 bases). The CDR3 sequence is 13 residues long. Germline V gene sequence: CDR1 MNHEY, CDR2 SMNVEV (reference sequence). Trimming took 3 bases from V and 8 from J, leaving 11 bases between them. This CDR3 reads CASSLVSGDEQFF. DNA of the CDR3: TGTGCCAGCAGTTTGGTCTCGGGAGATGAGCAGTTCTTC.

A word on this clone: The junction departs from the called germline gene at one end, perhaps through a read error. This chain connects TRBV6-5 to TRBJ2-2; D not resolved. Germline loops: CDR1 MNHEY, CDR2 SVGAGI. The CDR3 runs 13 residues. The CDR3 DNA reads as TGTGCCAGCAGTTACGATCCAACCGTGGAGCTGTTTTTT. Translated, it gives CASSYDPTVELFF.

This clone was counted only a few times. The chain has TRBV7-6 and TRBJ1-1; unclear D gene. CDR1 is SGHVS, CDR2 FNYEAQ, per germline. V lost 4 bases and J lost 0, with 15 bases in between. The CDR3 spans 16 residues. The CDR3 DNA reads TGTGCCAGCAGCTACACCTCCCTACAGATGAACACTGAAGCTTTCTTT. This translates into CASSYTSLQMNTEAFF.

The chain joins TRBV29-1 to TRBJ1-3, with no clear D. The CDR3 has 13 residues. V shed 4 bases and J shed 4 bases, with 11 bases lying between them. Germline assignment: CDR1 SQVTM and CDR2 ANQGSEA. The CDR3: CSVVSGSGNTIYF. CDR3 bases: TGCAGCGTTGTTTCGGGTTCAGGAAACACCATATATTTT.

To note about this clone: The sample holds other DNA sequences that translate to the same CDR3. The CDR3 loop reads CASSLLPNQPQHF. In DNA form, the CDR3 reads TGTGCCAGCAGTTTATTGCCGAATCAGCCCCAGCATTTT. The chain has TRBV28 and TRBJ1-5; unclear D gene. The CDR3 has 13 amino acids. V was cut by 1 base and J by 4 bases, with 5 bases left in between. Germline V CDR1 and CDR2: MDHEN, SYDVKM.

The J gene is TRBJ2-2, the V gene TRBV4-3; perhaps TRBD2 as D (5 bases). From germline, CDR1 is LGHNA and CDR2 YSLEER. This CDR3 region has 16 residues. Trimming took 0 bases from V and 5 from J, leaving 13 bases between them. The CDR3, as DNA: TGCGCCAGCAGCCAAGACTTGTTCGGCGGGACCGGGGAGCTGTTTTTT. It codes for CASSQDLFGGTGELFF.

The CDR3 DNA reads as TGTGCCAGAATACAGCGTTTGACTAGCGGTACCTACGAGCAGTACTTC. This gives the protein CARIQRLTSGTYEQYF. This chain connects TRBV5-3 to TRBJ2-7; TRBD2 aligns across 9 bases. TRBV5-3 has ORF status, its function being uncertain. The junction had 12 bases not matched to a gene; V was cut back by 6 bases and J by 2 bases. This CDR3 has 16 amino acids.

This chain connects TRBV27 to TRBJ2-7, with a tentative D call TRBD2 (7 bases). V dropped 7 bases and J dropped 2 bases, with 12 bases sitting between them. The CDR3 is 13 amino acids. Germline CDR1 MNHEY, CDR2 SMNVEV (reference sequence). The CDR3 DNA follows: TGTGCCAGCACCCGGGGGGCCACCTACGAGCAGTACTTC. Translating gives CASTRGATYEQYF.

The chain links TRBV19 to TRBJ2-7; TRBD2 matches at 9 bases. CDR3 length equals 12 residues. The germline V gene has CDR1 LNHDA and CDR2 SQIVND (reference sequence). Trimming removed 10 bases from V and 9 bases from J; junction bases left unmatched: 10. The CDR3 DNA follows: TGTGCCACCGTGTCTGGACTAGCGACGCAGTACTTC. It codes for CATVSGLATQYF.

The chain employs TRBV21-1 and TRBJ2-7; the table's D call, TRBD1, has no DNA check behind it. TRBV21-1 is a pseudogene segment. The CDR3 has 13 amino acids. DNA for the CDR3: TGTGCCAGCAGGACAGGGGCATGCCACGAGCAGTACTTC. Its translation: CASRTGACHEQYF.

On this clone: Within the sample, other DNA sequences also encode this same CDR3. The V and J genes are TRBV30 and TRBJ1-1, with 8 bases fitting TRBD1. The germline V gene encodes CDR1 GTSNPN and CDR2 SVGIG (reference sequence). The V gene end was trimmed by 3 bases and the J gene end by 0 bases; junction bases not matched to a gene: 3. The CDR3 is 14 amino acids. The CDR3 spells CAWSPRGLNTEAFF. CDR3 coding DNA: TGTGCCTGGAGCCCCAGGGGGCTGAACACTGAAGCTTTCTTT.

The chain has TRBV6-6 and TRBJ1-2, with D perhaps matching TRBD1 (5 bases). The CDR3 totals 12 residues. Trimming pared 4 bases from V and 7 bases from J, leaving 10 bases between. In germline, CDR1 is MNHNY, CDR2 SVGAGI (reference sequence). CDR3 region: CASSSGTPGYTF. CDR3 DNA: TGTGCCAGCAGTTCCGGGACGCCTGGCTACACCTTC.

J is TRBJ1-2 and V is TRBV5-1; 8 bases fit TRBD1. V was pared by 1 base and J by 6 bases, with 17 bases of the junction left unmatched. From germline, CDR1 is SGHRS and CDR2 YFSETQ. There are 18 residues in the CDR3. The CDR3 coding sequence is TGCGCCAGCAGCTTGTGGCCCACCTTCATAGGACAGGGTGATGGCTACACCTTC. This gives the protein CASSLWPTFIGQGDGYTF. The full variable domain, with the rest looked up from reference TRBV5-1 and TRBJ1-2, is KAGVTQTPRYLIKTRGQQVTLSCSPISGHRSVSWYQQTPGQGLQFLFEYFSETQRNKGNFPGRFSGRQFSNSRSEMNVSTLELGDSALYLCASSLWPTFIGQGDGYTFGSGTRLTVV.

V and J are TRBV19 and TRBJ2-7, with D possibly matching TRBD1 (6 bases). Between the trimmed V and J ends, which lost 1 base and 2 bases, there was a span of 12 bases. The CDR3 has 15 residues. Germline CDR1 and CDR2: LNHDA and SQIVND (reference sequence). The CDR3 loop is CASSIGPGHPYEQYF. DNA of the CDR3: TGTGCCAGTAGTATAGGACCGGGACACCCCTACGAGCAGTACTTC.

A word on this clone: At the DNA level, this CDR3 is encoded by other sequences in the same sample as well. V and J are TRBV15 and TRBJ2-7; D remains unclear. This CDR3 has 15 residues. Germline CDR1 is LNHNV and CDR2 is YYDKDF (reference sequence). V lost 0 bases and J 0 bases, leaving 9 bases between the germline ends. CDR3 in DNA: TGTGCCACCAGCAGAGATCGCGGCAGCTCCTACGAGCAGTACTTC. It yields the protein CATSRDRGSSYEQYF.

V is TRBV30 and J is TRBJ1-2; D is unclear. The CDR3 extends over 13 amino acids. The ends were cut back, 2 bases at V and 5 bases at J, with 12 bases in the middle. Germline V gene data show CDR1 as GTSNPN and CDR2 as SVGIG (reference sequence). In DNA, the CDR3 is TGTGCCTGGAGTCCTCCCTATCTATATGGCTACACCTTC. It codes for CAWSPPYLYGYTF.

The chain carries TRBV19 and TRBJ1-4; D not resolved. The V and J ends lost 8 bases and 6 bases respectively, with 22 bases between them. CDR1 is LNHDA, CDR2 SQIVND, per germline (reference sequence). The CDR3 runs to 16 residues. The CDR3 sequence is CASYPGSGESYEKLFF. The CDR3 region has the DNA TGTGCCAGTTATCCCGGGTCCGGGGAGTCCTATGAAAAACTGTTTTTT. Drawing the rest from reference TRBV19 and TRBJ1-4, the complete variable domain is DGGITQSPKYLFRKEGQNVTLSCEQNLNHDAMYWYRQDPGQGLRLIYYSQIVNDFQKGDIAEGYSVSREKKESFPLTVTSAQKNPTAFYLCASYPGSGESYEKLFFGSGTQLSVL.